The rows below give T cell receptor beta chains drawn from one sample of a study of immune heterogeneity within non-small cell lung tumors. TCRdb ran MiXCR on the multiplex PCR reads and lists one entry per CDR3 protein. The table has approximately 11,000 distinct CDR3 sequences, approximately 21% seen once; the top ten hold under 4.5%. Input material: lung tumor tissue. The receptors stem from a man in his sixties with non-small cell lung cancer. CDR3s include the opening cysteine and the closing phenylalanine or tryptophan. D genes are given only for firm matches. The size field is filled for only some rows; it gives once, few, many or a size class.

d_gene	v_gene	j_gene	abundance	CDR3aa	CDR3nt
-	TRBV30	TRBJ2-7	medium-sized	CAWSVRRTGEQYF	TGTGCCTGGAGTGTAAGGCGGACCGGCGAGCAGTACTTC
-	TRBV27	TRBJ2-1	few	CASSLRGDFNYNEQFF	TGTGCCAGCAGTTTGAGGGGGGACTTTAACTACAATGAGCAGTTCTTC
-	TRBV19	TRBJ2-3	-	CASEARGGTDTQYF	TGTGCCAGTGAAGCCAGGGGAGGCACAGATACGCAGTATTTT
TRBD1	TRBV19	TRBJ2-5	many	CARGTGGETQYF	TGTGCCAGAGGGACAGGGGGAGAGACCCAGTACTTC
TRBD1	TRBV27	TRBJ2-3	-	CASTPIEGQGVTQYF	TGTGCCAGCACCCCTATCGAGGGACAGGGTGTTACGCAGTATTTT
TRBD2	TRBV12-3/TRBV12-4	TRBJ2-7	medium-sized	CASSRAGPYEQYF	TGTGCCAGCAGTCGAGCGGGGCCCTACGAGCAGTACTTC
TRBD1	TRBV4-2	TRBJ1-1	-	CASREAGTGGTEAFF	TGTGCCAGCAGGGAAGCCGGGACAGGGGGAACTGAAGCTTTCTTT
-	TRBV9	TRBJ2-3	many	CASSETLGGGTDTQYF	TGTGCCAGCAGCGAGACCCTCGGAGGGGGCACAGATACGCAGTATTTT
TRBD2	TRBV10-3	TRBJ2-7	-	CAISESSGGSFDEQYF	TGTGCCATCAGTGAGTCGAGCGGCGGGAGTTTCGACGAGCAGTACTTC
-	TRBV6-1	TRBJ1-1	medium-sized	CASSRDPLNTEAFF	TGTGCCAGCAGCAGAGATCCCTTGAACACTGAAGCTTTCTTT
TRBD1	TRBV27	TRBJ2-7	medium-sized	CASSRTPGTGKVEQYF	TGTGCCAGCAGCCGAACCCCCGGGACAGGGAAGGTCGAGCAGTACTTC
-	TRBV19	TRBJ1-1	medium-sized	CASSIPGWGLNTEAFF	TGTGCCAGTAGTATACCCGGTTGGGGTCTGAACACTGAAGCTTTCTTT
TRBD2	TRBV5-4	TRBJ2-5	few	CASSLPSGSMETQYF	TGTGCCAGCAGCTTGCCTAGCGGGAGTATGGAGACCCAGTACTTC
-	TRBV19	TRBJ1-2	many	CASSIAEGWGYGYTF	TGTGCCAGTAGTATAGCGGAGGGTTGGGGATATGGCTACACCTTC
-	TRBV18	TRBJ1-1	-	CASSPRTSTEAFF	TGTGCCAGCTCACCGAGGACCAGCACTGAAGCTTTCTTT
-	TRBV20-1	TRBJ2-2	medium-sized	CSVLPGDTTGELFF	TGCAGTGTCCTCCCGGGGGATACCACCGGGGAGCTGTTTTTT
-	TRBV19	TRBJ2-6	medium-sized	CASSIVSANVLTF	TGTGCCAGTAGTATCGTCAGCGCCAACGTCCTGACTTTC
TRBD2	TRBV7-7	TRBJ2-2	medium-sized	CASSFAAGGTGELFF	TGTGCCAGCAGCTTCGCAGCGGGAGGTACCGGGGAGCTGTTTTTT
-	TRBV19	TRBJ2-6	few	CASSTPPVGSGANVLTF	TGTGCCAGTAGTACCCCCCCGGTCGGGTCGGGGGCCAACGTCCTGACTTTC
TRBD1	TRBV19	TRBJ1-3	medium-sized	CASSNRQGTSGNTIYF	TGTGCCAGTAGTAATAGACAGGGGACATCTGGAAACACCATATATTTT
TRBD2	TRBV6-2/TRBV6-3	TRBJ2-3	few	CASSSAGGFTDTQYF	TGTGCCAGCAGTTCGGCGGGAGGGTTCACAGATACGCAGTATTTT
TRBD1	TRBV30	TRBJ1-1	few	CAWAPTGIGSNTEAFF	TGTGCCTGGGCCCCGACAGGGATTGGTTCGAACACTGAAGCTTTCTTT
-	TRBV12-5	TRBJ2-1	-	CASGFSERIGDEQFF	TGTGCTAGTGGTTTTTCGGAGCGGATCGGCGATGAGCAGTTCTTC
-	TRBV2	TRBJ1-2	medium-sized	CASGGTTNYGYTF	TGTGCCAGCGGAGGGACAACTAACTATGGCTACACCTTC